This note documents a single T cell receptor (beta chain) sequence. It was during active infection that Seattle patients were enrolled and then longitudinally followed. Germline values: CDR1 MNHEY, CDR2 SVGEGT. V gave up 2 bases and J gave up 4 bases; unmatched junction bases: 3. This CDR3 spans 14 amino acids. These data originate in a study of blood T cell repertoires in COVID-19. Study at large: Both acute and convalescent COVID-19 samples were obtained from the United States, Italy and Spain.

TCRdb keeps only in-frame clones here, not all; method: immunoSEQ multiplex PCR. The sample includes 190,000 or so clones, roughly 77% of them seen just once. The sequence came from a woman older than 75 with COVID-19, enrolled during active disease. The specimen sequenced was peripheral blood. The V call is TRBV6-2 or TRBV6-3, the J call TRBJ1-1; 8 nucleotides match TRBD1. CDR3 in amino acids: CASSYLTGGTEAFF. DNA for the CDR3: TGTGCCAGCAGTTACCTCACAGGGGGCACTGAAGCTTTCTTT.